A single sample is the source of the 20 T cell receptor beta chains below, sequenced in a study of CD8+ T cells in alopecia areata. The treatment is: oral pan-JAK inhibitor, 5-10 mg twice daily. RNA extraction was followed by reverse transcription into cDNA, which acted as the sequencing template. The protocol was immunoSEQ multiplex PCR, while the TCRdb copy is restricted to in-frame clones and leaves out a portion. The data contain roughly 100,000 clones, about nine tenths of them seen just once; the ten biggest clones take up 8.5% to 14%. The specimen comprised CD8+ T cells sorted from blood, sampled between weeks 30 and 35, from a patient treated with tofacitinib. These receptors all come from a human donor with alopecia areata.

Concerning this clone itself: This specimen includes other DNA sequences encoding the same CDR3. The chain carries TRBV5-4 and TRBJ2-1; D ambiguous. Germline CDR1 is SGHNT and CDR2 is YYREEE (reference sequence). The CDR3 totals 12 residues. V was cut by 0 bases and J by 6 bases, with 4 bases left in between. In nucleotides, the CDR3 is TGTGCCAGCAGCTTGGGTCTCAATGAGCAGTTCTTC. Translated, it gives CASSLGLNEQFF. The full variable domain, its missing parts supplied by reference TRBV5-4 and TRBJ2-1, is ETGVTQSPTHLIKTRGQQVTLRCSSQSGHNTVSWYQQALGQGPQFIFQYYREEENGRGNFPPRFSGLQFPNYSSELNVNALELDDSALYLCASSLGLNEQFFGPGTRLTVL.

The gene calls are TRBV7-6 and TRBJ2-5; TRBD2 agrees at 10 bases. The V segment lost 1 base and the J segment 9 bases; nucleotides outside the gene matches: 11. Germline CDR1 reads SGHVS; CDR2 reads FNYEAQ. This CDR3 region has 16 residues. In DNA, the CDR3 is TGTGCCAGCAGCTTAGGGTCTAGCGGGAGCGGGGAGGCCCAGTACTTC. This gives the protein CASSLGSSGSGEAQYF.

The chain uses TRBV7-2 and TRBJ2-3; 10 bases align to TRBD2. J gave up 2 bases and V 1 base, and 12 bases lay outside the gene matches. CDR1 is SGHTA and CDR2 is FQGNSA in the germline V gene. CDR3 length: 19 residues. The CDR3 nucleotides are TGTGCCAGCAGCTTAGGGTCCTCAGCGGGAGGGCACAACACAGATACGCAGTATTTT. Translated: CASSLGSSAGGHNTDTQYF.

J is TRBJ2-4 and V is TRBV25-1; no clear D gene. Germline V gives CDR1 MGHDK, CDR2 SYGVNS. The CDR3 covers 10 residues. With 4 bases removed from V and 7 bases from J, the gap between germline ends came to 2 bases. The CDR3 region is CASSVNIQYF. The CDR3 DNA sequence: TGTGCCAGCAGTGTGAACATTCAGTACTTC.

This chain links TRBV7-3 with TRBJ2-3; D is unclear. Germline V gene lookup returns CDR1 SGHTA and CDR2 FQGTGA. V lost 2 bases to trimming and J lost 6 bases, with 15 bases between them. The CDR3 length is 15 residues. Here the CDR3 DNA reads TGTGCCAGCAGCTTAGAGCCTCGTATCGGTGATACGCAGTATTTT. Translation: CASSLEPRIGDTQYF.

The genes are TRBV13 and TRBJ2-7; 7 bases match TRBD1. Germline CDR1 reads PRHDT; CDR2 reads FYEKMQ (reference sequence). CDR3 length: 13 amino acids. Trimming took 5 bases from V and 6 from J; bases not matched to a gene: 7. In nucleotides, the CDR3 is TGTGCCAGCAGCCCCGGACAGGTCTCCGAGCAGTACTTC. Translating gives CASSPGQVSEQYF.

This chain links TRBV7-3 with TRBJ2-7; D may correspond to TRBD1 or TRBD2 (5 bases each). V shed 1 base and J shed 5 bases, with 18 bases lying between them. Germline assignment: CDR1 SGHTA and CDR2 FQGTGA. This CDR3 has 16 residues. CDR3 sequence: CASSLRTGGPRDEQYF. CDR3 sequence (DNA): TGTGCCAGCAGCTTAAGGACCGGCGGGCCCAGGGACGAGCAGTACTTC.

V gene TRBV4-1 combines with J gene TRBJ2-1; 11 nucleotides line up with TRBD2. Trimming at V came to 2 bases and at J to 8 bases, leaving 11 bases not matched to a gene. There are 17 residues in the CDR3. Looked up from germline, CDR1 is MGHRA and CDR2 is YSYEKL. CDR3 DNA: TGCGCCAGCAGCCAAAGCCCCGGGACTAGCGGCTTGTATGAGCAGTTCTTC. This translates into CASSQSPGTSGLYEQFF.

In its sample, this clone was seen a few times. The gene calls are TRBV6-5 and TRBJ2-7; the D is unclear. CDR1 and CDR2 (germline): MNHEY, SVGAGI. The CDR3 loop spans 13 amino acids. Trimming took off 4 bases at V and 7 bases at J, with 14 bases between the two ends. CDR3 in amino acids: CASSWLGDKEQYF. DNA for the CDR3: TGTGCCAGCAGTTGGTTGGGCGACAAGGAGCAGTACTTC.

The chain carries TRBV7-9 and TRBJ1-3, with a possible D match to TRBD1 (5 bases). V dropped 11 bases and J dropped 4 bases, with 15 bases sitting between them. The CDR3 has 13 amino acids. Germline assignment: CDR1 SEHNR and CDR2 FQNEAQ (reference sequence). CDR3 sequence reads: CAFWQGEGNTIYF. The CDR3 DNA follows: TGTGCCTTTTGGCAGGGAGAAGGAAACACCATATATTTT.

The chain carries TRBV27 and TRBJ1-1; perhaps TRBD1 as D (6 bases). Germline CDR1 reads MNHEY; CDR2 reads SMNVEV (reference sequence). CDR3 size: 12 residues. Trimming shortened V by 2 bases and J by 11 bases, and 12 bases separated the two germline ends. The DNA of the CDR3 is TGTGCCAGCAGTTTAGGGGGGGCGGATGCTTTCTTT. Residues: CASSLGGADAFF.

V usage is TRBV6-5 and J usage is TRBJ1-2; possibly TRBD1 for D (5 bases). CDR3 length: 13 residues. Germline V gene data show CDR1 as MNHEY and CDR2 as SVGAGI. The V end lost 5 bases, the J end lost 0 bases, and 7 bases lay between the germline ends. The CDR3: CASSQTANYGYTF. In DNA, the CDR3 is TGTGCCAGCAGTCAGACAGCTAACTATGGCTACACCTTC.

The chain uses TRBV9 and TRBJ2-2; 14 nucleotides line up with TRBD2. The CDR3 is 16 residues long. The germline gives CDR1 SGDLS, CDR2 YYNGEE. Trimming removed 3 bases from V and 7 bases from J; junction bases left unmatched: 5. The DNA for the CDR3 is TGTGCCAGCAGCGCGACTAGCGGGGGGGCCATCGGGGAGCTGTTTTTT. Translating gives CASSATSGGAIGELFF. The full variable domain, with the rest looked up from reference TRBV9 and TRBJ2-2, is DSGVTQTPKHLITATGQRVTLRCSPRSGDLSVYWYQQSLDQGLQFLIQYYNGEERAKGNILERFSAQQFPDLHSELNLSSLELGDSALYFCASSATSGGAIGELFFGEGSRLTVL.

The chain is built from TRBV7-6 and TRBJ2-3, with no clear D. The V gene lost 5 bases and the J gene lost 6 bases, with 12 bases spanning the gap. Germline loops: CDR1 SGHVS, CDR2 FNYEAQ. The CDR3 loop spans 13 amino acids. CDR3 sequence: CASSHDVSDTQYF. The CDR3 nucleotides are TGTGCCAGCAGCCACGACGTATCGGATACGCAGTATTTT.

The V and J genes are TRBV6-1 and TRBJ2-7; D is possibly TRBD1 (6 bases). Trimming took off 6 bases at V and 6 bases at J, with 12 bases between the two ends. CDR3 size: 12 residues. The V gene's germline CDR1 is MNHNS and CDR2 SASEGT. CDR3 nucleotide sequence: TGTGCCAGCAGATACGCAGGGGCCGAGCAGTACTTC. Encoded protein: CASRYAGAEQYF.

V is TRBV2 and J is TRBJ2-7; no reliable D call. Per the germline V gene, CDR1 is SNHLY and CDR2 is FYNNEI. V was cut by 2 bases and J by 5 bases, with 1 base left in between. CDR3 length equals 10 residues. The CDR3 region is CASSENEQYF. Written as DNA, the CDR3 is TGTGCCAGCAGTGAAAACGAGCAGTACTTC. The whole variable domain, remainder taken from reference TRBV2 and TRBJ2-7, is EPEVTQTPSHQVTQMGQEVILRCVPISNHLYFYWYRQILGQKVEFLVSFYNNEISEKSEIFDDQFSVERPDGSNFTLKIRSTKLEDSAMYFCASSENEQYFGPGTRLTVT.

This rearrangement joins TRBV10-3 to TRBJ2-7; D call uncertain. The CDR3 is 11 residues long. The V and J ends lost 6 bases and 3 bases respectively, with 6 bases between them. The V gene's germline CDR1 is ENHRY and CDR2 SYGVKD. CDR3 nucleotides: TGTGCCATCAGCCCCAGCTACGAGCAGTACTTC. Its protein is CAISPSYEQYF.

This chain connects TRBV29-1 to TRBJ2-1; D is possibly TRBD2 (5 bases). This CDR3 comprises 13 residues. The germline V gene encodes CDR1 SQVTM and CDR2 ANQGSEA. The germline V and J ends were trimmed by 3 bases and 3 bases, with 9 bases remaining between them. CDR3 sequence (DNA): TGCAGCGTTGAGGAAGCGGACTACAATGAGCAGTTCTTC. This encodes CSVEEADYNEQFF.

This clone is a singleton in its sample. This rearrangement joins TRBV7-9 to TRBJ2-7; D gene uncertain. The CDR3 covers 12 residues. Deletions cut 4 bases from V and 4 bases from J, with 8 bases between. Germline-derived CDR1 and CDR2 are SEHNR and FQNEAQ (reference sequence). The CDR3 region has the DNA TGTGCCAGCAGCTCTGTCCGTTACGAGCAGTACTTC. Translating gives CASSSVRYEQYF.

CDR3 region: CASSQDQLGTGTLRANVLTF. The CDR3, as DNA: TGCGCCAGCAGCCAAGATCAACTGGGGACGGGGACTTTGAGGGCCAACGTCCTGACTTTC. The chain has TRBV4-1 and TRBJ2-6; D may be TRBD2 (6 bases). In germline, CDR1 is MGHRA, CDR2 YSYEKL. The V end lost 0 bases, the J end lost 5 bases, and 23 bases lay between the germline ends. The CDR3 has 20 amino acids.